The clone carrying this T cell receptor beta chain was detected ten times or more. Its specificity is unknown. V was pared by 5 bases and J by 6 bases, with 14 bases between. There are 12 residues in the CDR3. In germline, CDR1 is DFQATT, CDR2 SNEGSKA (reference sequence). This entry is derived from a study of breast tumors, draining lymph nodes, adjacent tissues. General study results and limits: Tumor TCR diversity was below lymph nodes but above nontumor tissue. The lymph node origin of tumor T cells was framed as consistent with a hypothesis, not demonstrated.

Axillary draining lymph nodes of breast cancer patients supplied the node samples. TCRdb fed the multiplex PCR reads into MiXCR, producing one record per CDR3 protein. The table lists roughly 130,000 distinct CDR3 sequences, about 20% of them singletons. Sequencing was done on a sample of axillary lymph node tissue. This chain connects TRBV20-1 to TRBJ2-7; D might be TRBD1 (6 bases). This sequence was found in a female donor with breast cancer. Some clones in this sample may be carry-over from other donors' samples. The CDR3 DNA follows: TGCAGTGCTGATGGTCCAGGGGCCGAGCAGTACTTC. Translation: CSADGPGAEQYF.